These 2 T cell receptor beta chains originate from one sample sequenced in a study of blood T cells in healthy people across ages. Combining a sample-barcoded 5' primer with a J-beta primer mix, a second PCR ran for roughly 7 to 11 cycles. TCRdb reprocessed the 5' RACE reads with MiXCR, giving one entry per CDR3 protein. The table has 550,000 to 600,000 distinct CDR3 sequences, roughly 48% seen once. The sequenced sample was blood. The receptors were sampled from an elderly man in good health.

The chain joins TRBV20-1 to TRBJ1-4; D possibly corresponds to TRBD1 (5 bases). The length of the CDR3 is 14 residues. The germline gives CDR1 DFQATT, CDR2 SNEGSKA (reference sequence). Trimming shortened V by 3 bases and J by 5 bases, and 13 bases separated the two germline ends. CDR3 nucleotide sequence: TGCAGTGCTAGGCCCACAGGTTTCAATGAAAAACTGTTTTTT. As protein: CSARPTGFNEKLFF.

This clonotype occurred a few times. The V call is TRBV5-5, the J call TRBJ2-4, with D perhaps being TRBD1 or TRBD2 (5 bases each). CDR3 length equals 14 residues. Germline-derived CDR1 and CDR2 are SGHKS and YYEKEE (reference sequence). V was shortened by 1 base and J by 5 bases, with 10 bases between the two germline ends. CDR3 sequence: CASSLLWDENIQYF. CDR3 nucleotide sequence: TGTGCCAGCAGCTTGCTCTGGGACGAAAACATTCAGTACTTC.